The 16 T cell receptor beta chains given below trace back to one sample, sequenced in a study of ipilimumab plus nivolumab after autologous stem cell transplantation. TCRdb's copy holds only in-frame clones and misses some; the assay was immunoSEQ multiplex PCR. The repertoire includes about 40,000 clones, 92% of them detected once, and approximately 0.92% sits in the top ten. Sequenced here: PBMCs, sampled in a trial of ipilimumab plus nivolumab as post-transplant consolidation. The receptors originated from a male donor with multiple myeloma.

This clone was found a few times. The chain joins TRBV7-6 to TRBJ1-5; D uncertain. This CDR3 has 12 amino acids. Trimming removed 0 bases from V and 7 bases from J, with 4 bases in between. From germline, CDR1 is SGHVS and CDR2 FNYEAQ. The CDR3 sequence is CASSLAGQPQHF. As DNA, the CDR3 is TGTGCCAGCAGCTTAGCTGGCCAGCCCCAGCATTTT.

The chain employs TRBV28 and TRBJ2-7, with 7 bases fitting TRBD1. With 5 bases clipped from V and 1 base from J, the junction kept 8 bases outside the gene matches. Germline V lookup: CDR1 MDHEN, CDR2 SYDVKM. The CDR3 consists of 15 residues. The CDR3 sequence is CASSSPGQNSYEQYF. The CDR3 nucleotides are TGTGCCAGCAGTAGCCCGGGACAGAATTCCTACGAGCAGTACTTC.

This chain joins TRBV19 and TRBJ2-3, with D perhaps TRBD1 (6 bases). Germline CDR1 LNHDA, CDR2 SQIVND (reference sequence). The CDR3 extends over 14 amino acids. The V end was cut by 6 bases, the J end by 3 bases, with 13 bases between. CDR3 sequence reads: CASRRAGETDTQYF. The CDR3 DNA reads TGTGCCAGTAGAAGGGCAGGGGAGACAGATACGCAGTATTTT.

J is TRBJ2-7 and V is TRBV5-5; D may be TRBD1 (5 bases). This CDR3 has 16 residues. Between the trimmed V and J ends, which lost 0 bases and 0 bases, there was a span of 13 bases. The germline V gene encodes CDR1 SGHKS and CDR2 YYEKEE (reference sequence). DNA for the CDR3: TGTGCCAGCAGCTTGGGGCCAGGGCCCAGCTCCTACGAGCAGTACTTC. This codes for CASSLGPGPSSYEQYF.

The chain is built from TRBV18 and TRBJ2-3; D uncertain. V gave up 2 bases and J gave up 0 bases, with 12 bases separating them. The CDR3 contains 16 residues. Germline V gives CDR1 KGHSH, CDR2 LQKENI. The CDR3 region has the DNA TGTGCCAGCTCACCAAGGCTGGGGTTCAGCACAGATACGCAGTATTTT. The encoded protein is CASSPRLGFSTDTQYF.

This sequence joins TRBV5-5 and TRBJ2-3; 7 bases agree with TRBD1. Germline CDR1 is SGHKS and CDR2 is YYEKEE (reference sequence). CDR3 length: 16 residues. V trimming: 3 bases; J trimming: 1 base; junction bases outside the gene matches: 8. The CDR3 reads CASSSGQPVGTDTQYF. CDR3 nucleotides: TGTGCCAGCAGCTCGGGACAGCCAGTCGGCACAGATACGCAGTATTTT.

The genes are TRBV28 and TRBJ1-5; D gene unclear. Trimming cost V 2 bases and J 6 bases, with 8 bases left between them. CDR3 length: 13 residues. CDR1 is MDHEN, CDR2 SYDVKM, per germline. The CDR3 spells CASSLVRPQPQHF. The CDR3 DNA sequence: TGTGCCAGCAGTTTAGTAAGGCCTCAGCCCCAGCATTTT.

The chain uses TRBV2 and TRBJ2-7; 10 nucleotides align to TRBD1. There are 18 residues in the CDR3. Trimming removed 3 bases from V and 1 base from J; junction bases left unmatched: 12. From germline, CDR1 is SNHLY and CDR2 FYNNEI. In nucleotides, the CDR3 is TGTGCCAGCAGTGACCCGGGACAGGGGCGCCAACTTTCCTACGAGCAGTACTTC. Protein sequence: CASSDPGQGRQLSYEQYF.

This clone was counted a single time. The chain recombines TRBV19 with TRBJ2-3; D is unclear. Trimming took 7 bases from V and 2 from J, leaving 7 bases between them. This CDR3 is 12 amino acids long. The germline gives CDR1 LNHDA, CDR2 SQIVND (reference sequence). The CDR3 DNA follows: TGTGCCAGTACTCCAGACACAGATACGCAGTATTTT. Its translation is CASTPDTDTQYF.

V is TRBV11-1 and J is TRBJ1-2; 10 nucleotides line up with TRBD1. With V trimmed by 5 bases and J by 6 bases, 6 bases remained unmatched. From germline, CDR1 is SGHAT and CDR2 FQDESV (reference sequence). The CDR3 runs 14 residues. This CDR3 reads CASSGDRGLDGYTF. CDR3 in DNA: TGTGCCAGCAGCGGGGACAGGGGCCTTGATGGCTACACCTTC.

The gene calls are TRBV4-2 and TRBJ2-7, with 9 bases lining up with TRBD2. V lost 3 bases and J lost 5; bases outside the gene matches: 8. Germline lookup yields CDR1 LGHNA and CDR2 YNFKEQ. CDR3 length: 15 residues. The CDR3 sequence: CASSQRSGGPHEQYF. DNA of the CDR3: TGTGCCAGCAGCCAGCGAAGCGGGGGGCCACACGAGCAGTACTTC.

CDR3 amino acids: CASSLEGTDTQYF. The CDR3 region has the DNA TGTGCCAGCAGCTTAGAGGGGACAGATACGCAGTATTTT. This chain connects TRBV11-3 to TRBJ2-3, with unresolved D. The CDR3 runs to 13 residues. The germline gives CDR1 SGHNT, CDR2 YENEEA. V was clipped by 0 bases and J by 3 bases, with 4 bases between them.

The CDR3 region is CAWSTLFVRRGGRYEQYF. In DNA form, the CDR3 reads TGTGCCTGGAGTACATTGTTTGTTAGGCGGGGGGGGAGGTACGAGCAGTACTTC. The chain couples TRBV30 to TRBJ2-7, with 9 bases matching TRBD2. CDR3 size: 18 residues. The J segment lost 4 bases and the V segment lost 2 bases, leaving 18 bases of the junction unmatched. In germline, CDR1 is GTSNPN, CDR2 SVGIG (reference sequence).

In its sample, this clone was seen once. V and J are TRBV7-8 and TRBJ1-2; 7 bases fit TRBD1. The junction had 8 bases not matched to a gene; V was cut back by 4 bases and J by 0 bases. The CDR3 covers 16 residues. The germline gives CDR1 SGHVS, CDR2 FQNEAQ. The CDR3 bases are TGTGCCAGCAGCTCCAGACAGGGCGATGCTAACTATGGCTACACCTTC. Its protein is CASSSRQGDANYGYTF.

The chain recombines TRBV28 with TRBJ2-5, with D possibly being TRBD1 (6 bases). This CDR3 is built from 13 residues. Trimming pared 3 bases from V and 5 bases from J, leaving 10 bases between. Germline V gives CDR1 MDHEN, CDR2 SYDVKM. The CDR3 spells CASSLGAWETQYF. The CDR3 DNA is TGTGCCAGCAGTTTGGGGGCCTGGGAGACCCAGTACTTC.

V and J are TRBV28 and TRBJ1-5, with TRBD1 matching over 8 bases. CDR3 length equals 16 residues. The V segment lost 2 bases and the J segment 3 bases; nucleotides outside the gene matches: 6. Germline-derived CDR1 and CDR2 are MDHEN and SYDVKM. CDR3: CASSLAGTGHNQPQHF. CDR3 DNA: TGTGCCAGCAGTTTAGCCGGGACAGGTCACAATCAGCCCCAGCATTTT.